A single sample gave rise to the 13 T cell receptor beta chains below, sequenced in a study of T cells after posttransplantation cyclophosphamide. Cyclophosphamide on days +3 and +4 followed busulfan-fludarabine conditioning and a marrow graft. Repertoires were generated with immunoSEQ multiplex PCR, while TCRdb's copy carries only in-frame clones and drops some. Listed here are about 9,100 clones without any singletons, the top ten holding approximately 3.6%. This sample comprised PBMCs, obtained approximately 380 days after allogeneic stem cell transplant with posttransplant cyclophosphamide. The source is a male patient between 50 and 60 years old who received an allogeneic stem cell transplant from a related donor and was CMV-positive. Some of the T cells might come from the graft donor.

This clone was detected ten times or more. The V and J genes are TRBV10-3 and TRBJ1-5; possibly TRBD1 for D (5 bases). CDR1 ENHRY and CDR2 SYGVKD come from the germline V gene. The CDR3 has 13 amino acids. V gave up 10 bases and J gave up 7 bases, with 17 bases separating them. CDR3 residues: CASCQGSRQPQHF. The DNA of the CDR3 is TGTGCCAGCTGTCAGGGAAGTCGACAGCCCCAGCATTTT.

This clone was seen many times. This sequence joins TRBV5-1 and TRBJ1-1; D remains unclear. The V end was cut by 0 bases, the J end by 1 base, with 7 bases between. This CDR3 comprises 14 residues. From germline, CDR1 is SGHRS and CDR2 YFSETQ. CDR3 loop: CASSLESGNTEAFF. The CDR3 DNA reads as TGCGCCAGCAGCTTGGAATCCGGGAACACTGAAGCTTTCTTT.

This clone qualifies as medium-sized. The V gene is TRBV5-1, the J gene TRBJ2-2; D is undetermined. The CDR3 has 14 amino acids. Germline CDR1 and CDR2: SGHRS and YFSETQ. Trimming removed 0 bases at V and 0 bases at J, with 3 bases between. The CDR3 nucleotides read TGCGCCAGCAGCTTGGACTCGAACACCGGGGAGCTGTTTTTT. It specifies CASSLDSNTGELFF.

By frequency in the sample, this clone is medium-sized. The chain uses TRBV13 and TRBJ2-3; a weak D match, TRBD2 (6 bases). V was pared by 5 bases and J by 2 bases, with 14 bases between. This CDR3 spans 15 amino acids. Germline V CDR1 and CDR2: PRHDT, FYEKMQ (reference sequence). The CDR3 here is CASSLRDLYTDTQYF. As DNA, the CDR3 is TGTGCCAGCAGCCTGCGGGACCTCTACACAGATACGCAGTATTTT.

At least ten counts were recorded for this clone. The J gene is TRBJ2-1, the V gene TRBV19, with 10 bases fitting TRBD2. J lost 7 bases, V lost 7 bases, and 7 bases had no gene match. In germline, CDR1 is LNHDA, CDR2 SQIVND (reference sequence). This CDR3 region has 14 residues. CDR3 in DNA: TGTGCCAGTAAGACTAGCGGGTTGTCGAATGAGCAGTTCTTC. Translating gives CASKTSGLSNEQFF.

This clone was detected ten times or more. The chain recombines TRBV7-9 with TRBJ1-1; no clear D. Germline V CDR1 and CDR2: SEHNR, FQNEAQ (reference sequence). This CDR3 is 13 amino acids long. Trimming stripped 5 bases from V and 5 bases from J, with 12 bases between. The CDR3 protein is CASSAGRGTEAFF. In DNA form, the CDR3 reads TGTGCCAGCAGCGCTGGCAGAGGTACTGAAGCTTTCTTT.

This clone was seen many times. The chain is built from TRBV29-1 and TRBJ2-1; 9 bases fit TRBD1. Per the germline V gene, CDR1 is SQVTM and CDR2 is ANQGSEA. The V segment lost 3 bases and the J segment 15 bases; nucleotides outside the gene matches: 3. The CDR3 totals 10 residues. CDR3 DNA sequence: TGCAGCGTTGAGGGGACAGGGTGGTTCTTC. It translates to CSVEGTGWFF.

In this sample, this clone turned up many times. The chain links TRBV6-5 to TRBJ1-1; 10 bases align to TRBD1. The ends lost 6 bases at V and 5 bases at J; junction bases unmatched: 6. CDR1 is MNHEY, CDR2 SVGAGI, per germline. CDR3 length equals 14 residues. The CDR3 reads CASSWDRGGTEAFF. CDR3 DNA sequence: TGTGCCAGCAGCTGGGACAGGGGTGGGACTGAAGCTTTCTTT.

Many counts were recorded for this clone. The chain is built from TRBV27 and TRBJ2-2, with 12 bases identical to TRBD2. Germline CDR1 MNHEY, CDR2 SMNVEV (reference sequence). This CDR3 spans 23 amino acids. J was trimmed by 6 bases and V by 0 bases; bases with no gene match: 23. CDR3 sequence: CASSLSNIRLAGGPRLRPGELFF. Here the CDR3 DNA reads TGTGCCAGCAGTTTATCGAACATTAGGCTAGCGGGAGGGCCCCGTTTGCGGCCCGGGGAGCTGTTTTTT.

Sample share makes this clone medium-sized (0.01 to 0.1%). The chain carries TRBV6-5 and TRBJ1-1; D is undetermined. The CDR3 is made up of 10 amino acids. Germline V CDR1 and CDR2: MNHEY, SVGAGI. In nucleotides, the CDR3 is TGTGTTACACGGGACACTGAAGCTTTCTTT. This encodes CVTRDTEAFF.

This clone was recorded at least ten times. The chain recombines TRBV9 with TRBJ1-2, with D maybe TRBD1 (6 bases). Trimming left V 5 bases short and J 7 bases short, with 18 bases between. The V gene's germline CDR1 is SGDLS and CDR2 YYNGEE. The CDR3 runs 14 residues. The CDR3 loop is CASRGGGAERGYTF. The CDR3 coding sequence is TGTGCCAGCAGAGGAGGGGGGGCGGAGCGTGGCTACACCTTC.

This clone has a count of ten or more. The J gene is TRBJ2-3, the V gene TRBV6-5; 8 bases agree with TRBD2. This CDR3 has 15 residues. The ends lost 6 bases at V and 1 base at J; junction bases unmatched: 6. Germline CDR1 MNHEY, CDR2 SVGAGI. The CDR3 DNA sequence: TGTGCCAGCAGCCTGAGCGGGAGCGGCACAGATACGCAGTATTTT. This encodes CASSLSGSGTDTQYF.

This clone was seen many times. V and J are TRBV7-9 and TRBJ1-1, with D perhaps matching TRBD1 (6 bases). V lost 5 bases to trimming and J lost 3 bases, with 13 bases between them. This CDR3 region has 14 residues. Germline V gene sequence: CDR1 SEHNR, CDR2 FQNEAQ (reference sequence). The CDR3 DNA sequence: TGTGCCAGCAGCCGACAGGCTACTGACACTGAAGCTTTCTTT. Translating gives CASSRQATDTEAFF.